This TCR beta chain comes out of a study of blood T cell repertoires in COVID-19. CDR3 length: 14 amino acids. Per the germline V gene, CDR1 is SGHTA and CDR2 is FQGNSA. Trimming removed 3 bases from V and 4 bases from J, with 9 bases in between. Sequenced by immunoSEQ multiplex PCR; TCRdb stores in-frame clones only, minus some. The sample records 390,000 or so clones, around 89% being singletons. The sequence came from a man younger than 35 who had recovered from COVID-19. The J gene is TRBJ2-2, the V gene TRBV7-2; D is unresolved. Material for sequencing was PBMCs or T cells enriched from blood (not recorded which). The CDR3 loop is CASSLVTFTGELFF. CDR3 coding DNA: TGTGCCAGCAGCTTGGTCACATTCACCGGGGAGCTGTTTTTT. Variable domain in full (rest from reference TRBV7-2 and TRBJ2-2): GAGVSQSPSNKVTEKGKDVELRCDPISGHTALYWYRQSLGQGLEFLIYFQGNSAPDKSGLPSDRFSAERTGGSVSTLTIQRTQQEDSAVYLCASSLVTFTGELFFGEGSRLTVL.